A selection of T cell receptor beta chains follows, all from one sample in a study of shared clonotypes between healthy human individuals. Profiled with immunoSEQ multiplex PCR; TCRdb holds only in-frame clones, not every one. Here the sample spans more than 900,000 clones, around 78% being singletons. The sample consisted of memory CD4+ T cells from PBMCs. All receptors derive from a man younger than 35 in good health. Some clones in this sample may be carry-over from other donors' samples. Both conserved end residues are part of each CDR3. The order of the fields is J gene, clone size, D gene, V gene, CDR3 DNA, CDR3 protein. D genes are given only for firm matches. Some rows mark clone size as missing; the rest say once, few, many or name a class of expanded clone.

J gene: TRBJ2-1
clone size: .
D gene: .
V gene: TRBV12-5
CDR3 DNA: TGTGCTAGTGGTGGGATAGGCGATGAGCAGTTCTTC
CDR3 protein: CASGGIGDEQFF

J gene: TRBJ2-7
clone size: .
D gene: TRBD2
V gene: TRBV28
CDR3 DNA: TGTGCCAGCAGACTAGCGGTCAGGGCCTACGAGCAGTACTTC
CDR3 protein: CASRLAVRAYEQYF

J gene: TRBJ1-2
clone size: few
D gene: .
V gene: TRBV11-2
CDR3 DNA: TGTGCCAGCAGCCACCCCCGGGCACCGACCGCTGGCTACACCTTC
CDR3 protein: CASSHPRAPTAGYTF

J gene: TRBJ1-1
clone size: many
D gene: .
V gene: TRBV7-2
CDR3 DNA: TGTGCCAGCAGCTTACAGGTGACAGCAGAAGCTTTCTTT
CDR3 protein: CASSLQVTAEAFF

J gene: TRBJ2-2
clone size: .
D gene: .
V gene: TRBV12-5
CDR3 DNA: TGTGCTAGTGGGATGGGCGGTTTAACGAACACCGGGGAGCTGTTTTTT
CDR3 protein: CASGMGGLTNTGELFF

J gene: TRBJ2-5
clone size: .
D gene: .
V gene: TRBV28
CDR3 DNA: TGTGCCAGCAGAAACACCGGGACACGACGGGAGACCCAGTACTTC
CDR3 protein: CASRNTGTRRETQYF

J gene: TRBJ2-1
clone size: .
D gene: TRBD1
V gene: TRBV7-3
CDR3 DNA: TGTGCCAGCAGCTTAACCCGACAGGGTCATGAGCAGTTCTTC
CDR3 protein: CASSLTRQGHEQFF

J gene: TRBJ1-5
clone size: few
D gene: .
V gene: TRBV18
CDR3 DNA: TGTGCCAGCTCCCCGTTGGGGCGGGGTAGCAATCAGCCCCAGCATTTT
CDR3 protein: CASSPLGRGSNQPQHF

J gene: TRBJ2-1
clone size: .
D gene: .
V gene: TRBV5-4
CDR3 DNA: TGTGCCAGTCAGGTCCCCGCTAGCAATGAGCAGTTCTTC
CDR3 protein: CASQVPASNEQFF

J gene: TRBJ2-7
clone size: few
D gene: .
V gene: TRBV30
CDR3 DNA: TGTGCCTGGAGTAGAGGACAGCCCAGCTCCTACGAGCAGTACTTC
CDR3 protein: CAWSRGQPSSYEQYF

J gene: TRBJ1-5
clone size: .
D gene: .
V gene: TRBV25-1
CDR3 DNA: TGTGCCAGCAGTGAAATAAAGAGCAATCAGCCCCAGCATTTT
CDR3 protein: CASSEIKSNQPQHF

J gene: TRBJ2-3
clone size: .
D gene: TRBD2
V gene: TRBV18
CDR3 DNA: TGTGCCAGCTCACCACGCATAGCGGGATTGGCAGATACGCAGTATTTT
CDR3 protein: CASSPRIAGLADTQYF

J gene: TRBJ2-7
clone size: .
D gene: TRBD2
V gene: TRBV5-1
CDR3 DNA: TGCGCCAGCAGCTTAGGGACTAGCGACACCTACGAGCAGTACTTC
CDR3 protein: CASSLGTSDTYEQYF

J gene: TRBJ1-1
clone size: .
D gene: TRBD1
V gene: TRBV2
CDR3 DNA: TGTGCCAGCAGCATTCGGGCAGGGGGGACTGAAGCTTTCTTT
CDR3 protein: CASSIRAGGTEAFF

J gene: TRBJ2-7
clone size: .
D gene: .
V gene: TRBV18
CDR3 DNA: TGTGCCAGCTCACCACCGAACAGGGAGCCTTACGAGCAGTACTTC
CDR3 protein: CASSPPNREPYEQYF

J gene: TRBJ2-1
clone size: .
D gene: .
V gene: TRBV11-3
CDR3 DNA: TGTGCCAGCAGCAAGAGGGGGGGCGATGAGCAGTTCTTC
CDR3 protein: CASSKRGGDEQFF

J gene: TRBJ1-3
clone size: .
D gene: .
V gene: TRBV11-1
CDR3 DNA: TGTGCCAGCAGCCAAACAGCTGGAAACACCATATATTTT
CDR3 protein: CASSQTAGNTIYF

J gene: TRBJ2-3
clone size: once
D gene: .
V gene: TRBV27
CDR3 DNA: TGTGCCAGCAGAAGAGGGCTTAGCACAGATACGCAGTATTTT
CDR3 protein: CASRRGLSTDTQYF

J gene: TRBJ2-5
clone size: once
D gene: .
V gene: TRBV14
CDR3 DNA: TGTGCCAGCAGCCCCTCCGACGGGAGAAGGAAGACCCAGTACTTC
CDR3 protein: CASSPSDGRRKTQYF

J gene: TRBJ1-2
clone size: .
D gene: .
V gene: TRBV4-3
CDR3 DNA: TGCGCCAGCAGCCAAGTGGTCAGGGGTTCCTATGGCTACACCTTC
CDR3 protein: CASSQVVRGSYGYTF

J gene: TRBJ2-7
clone size: .
D gene: TRBD2
V gene: TRBV6-4
CDR3 DNA: TGTGCCAGCAGCTTGACTAGCGCGCCATCCTACGAGCAGTACTTC
CDR3 protein: CASSLTSAPSYEQYF

J gene: TRBJ2-1
clone size: .
D gene: TRBD2
V gene: TRBV7-8
CDR3 DNA: TGTGCCAGCAGCTCCCTTCGAGGCCTAGCGGCCTCCAATGAGCAGTTCTTC
CDR3 protein: CASSSLRGLAASNEQFF

J gene: TRBJ2-2
clone size: once
D gene: TRBD1
V gene: TRBV11-3
CDR3 DNA: TGTGCCAGCAGTTCACGACAGGGGGCAGCCACCGGGGAGCTGTTTTTT
CDR3 protein: CASSSRQGAATGELFF

J gene: TRBJ2-7
clone size: .
D gene: TRBD1
V gene: TRBV6-1
CDR3 DNA: TGTGCCAGCAAGGAGGTTGGGACAGCCCCTCGGGAGCAGTACTTC
CDR3 protein: CASKEVGTAPREQYF

J gene: TRBJ1-3
clone size: once
D gene: TRBD1
V gene: TRBV7-2
CDR3 DNA: TGTGCCAGCAGCTTCTACAGGGGCTCTGGAAACACCATATATTTT
CDR3 protein: CASSFYRGSGNTIYF

J gene: TRBJ2-5
clone size: .
D gene: .
V gene: TRBV28
CDR3 DNA: TGTGCCAGCAGTTTACGCGGCAGGCGCATGCAAGAGACCCAGTACTTC
CDR3 protein: CASSLRGRRMQETQYF

J gene: TRBJ2-1
clone size: .
D gene: .
V gene: TRBV6-5
CDR3 DNA: TGTGCCACTGATAGCGGCTACAATGAGCAGTTCTTC
CDR3 protein: CATDSGYNEQFF

J gene: TRBJ2-1
clone size: .
D gene: .
V gene: TRBV19
CDR3 DNA: TGTGCCAGTAGTATGGCAGGTTCCTACAATGAGCAGTTCTTC
CDR3 protein: CASSMAGSYNEQFF

J gene: TRBJ2-1
clone size: .
D gene: .
V gene: TRBV11-3
CDR3 DNA: TGTGCCAGCAGCTTAGTCTGGTCGTCGAGTTCCTACAATGAGCAGTTCTTC
CDR3 protein: CASSLVWSSSSYNEQFF

J gene: TRBJ1-3
clone size: few
D gene: TRBD1
V gene: TRBV9
CDR3 DNA: TGTGCCAGCAGCTTACAGGGGGCTGGAAACACCATATATTTT
CDR3 protein: CASSLQGAGNTIYF

J gene: TRBJ2-7
clone size: .
D gene: .
V gene: TRBV7-3
CDR3 DNA: TGTGCCAGCAGCTTAATGGGGGTCTCCTACGAGCAGTACTTC
CDR3 protein: CASSLMGVSYEQYF

J gene: TRBJ1-1
clone size: few
D gene: .
V gene: TRBV21-1
CDR3 DNA: TGTGCCAGCAGCGGGTTAGTGGCAAGGTCCACTGAAGCTTTCTTT
CDR3 protein: CASSGLVARSTEAFF

J gene: TRBJ2-6
clone size: .
D gene: .
V gene: TRBV2
CDR3 DNA: TGTGCCAGCAAAGACCCGGCAGGGAGCTCTGGGGCCAACGTCCTGACTTTC
CDR3 protein: CASKDPAGSSGANVLTF

J gene: TRBJ1-2
clone size: many
D gene: TRBD1
V gene: TRBV5-8
CDR3 DNA: TGTGCCAGCAGCTACGGGGACAGGGAAGGGGCTGGCTACACCTTC
CDR3 protein: CASSYGDREGAGYTF

J gene: TRBJ2-1
clone size: few
D gene: TRBD2
V gene: TRBV10-3
CDR3 DNA: TGTGCCATCAGTGAGGTGGCTAGCGGGAGCAATGAGCAGTTCTTC
CDR3 protein: CAISEVASGSNEQFF

J gene: TRBJ1-5
clone size: .
D gene: TRBD1
V gene: TRBV2
CDR3 DNA: TGTGCCAGCAGCTTAGACAGGGGGAGACAGCCCCAGCATTTT
CDR3 protein: CASSLDRGRQPQHF

J gene: TRBJ1-5
clone size: .
D gene: .
V gene: TRBV7-8
CDR3 DNA: TGTGCCAGCAGGGCGGGAGGTAGTCAGCCCCAGCATTTT
CDR3 protein: CASRAGGSQPQHF

J gene: TRBJ1-3
clone size: .
D gene: .
V gene: TRBV9
CDR3 DNA: TGTGCCAGCAGCGCCGTTACGTCAAATATATTTGGAAACACCATATATTTT
CDR3 protein: CASSAVTSNIFGNTIYF

J gene: TRBJ1-1
clone size: .
D gene: TRBD1
V gene: TRBV6-6
CDR3 DNA: TGTGCCAGCAGTTACAACAGGGGCACTGAAGCTTTCTTT
CDR3 protein: CASSYNRGTEAFF

J gene: TRBJ2-5
clone size: .
D gene: TRBD1
V gene: TRBV6-6
CDR3 DNA: TGTGCCAGCAGTCACAGAGGACAGGCTACACCATTGGCCCAGTACTTC
CDR3 protein: CASSHRGQATPLAQYF